This T cell receptor (beta chain) originates from a study of T cell responses to AZD1222 COVID-19 vaccine. Repertoires were generated with immunoSEQ multiplex PCR, while TCRdb's copy carries only in-frame clones and drops some. The repertoire holds about 200,000 clones, with 85% to 95% as singletons. A word on this clone: Its specificity is unknown.

Overall study findings and caveats: At 160-218 and 743-854, vaccine-associated CD4 TCRs were dominant, and they spanned spike. Two doses of AZD1222 preceded a rise in Spike-specific TCR breadth and depth. In all cases, repertoires were sampled only after the peak T cell response.

The CDR3 contains 15 residues. Trimming cost V 4 bases and J 2 bases, with 11 bases left between them. CDR1 LGHNA and CDR2 YSLEER come from the germline V gene. The chain uses TRBV4-3 and TRBJ1-4; possibly TRBD1 for D (6 bases). The specimen comprised peripheral blood, sampled on day 0 of MenACWY control vaccination. The TCR sequence derives from an adult in good health. The CDR3 spells CASSPNRATNEKLFF. CDR3 nucleotides: TGCGCCAGCAGCCCGAACAGGGCTACTAATGAAAAACTGTTTTTT.